One and the same sample provided the 9 T cell receptor beta chains below, sequenced in a study of neurological immune-mediated disorders. Via MiXCR, TCRdb re-called the 5' RACE reads, giving one row per CDR3 protein. The profile shows tens of thousands of distinct CDR3 sequences, around 10% of them singletons. The material sequenced was PBMCs. All receptors come from a man aged 35 to 55 in good health.

A few counts support this clonotype. The chain combines TRBV12-3 or TRBV12-4 with TRBJ1-6; no firm D call. The CDR3 is 14 residues long. Trimming shortened V by 6 bases and J by 10 bases, and 16 bases separated the two germline ends. Written as DNA, the CDR3 is TGTGCCAGCAGCCGCCAAATGGGAGGATCACCCCTCCACTTT. Its translation is CASSRQMGGSPLHF.

The J gene is TRBJ2-2, the V gene TRBV6-1; 9 bases map to TRBD1. The CDR3 runs to 14 residues. V gave up 8 bases and J gave up 3 bases; unmatched junction bases: 4. Germline CDR1 reads MNHNS; CDR2 reads SASEGT. The CDR3 sequence is CASEGTGYTGELFF. The CDR3 DNA reads as TGTGCCAGCGAAGGGACAGGGTACACCGGGGAGCTGTTTTTT.

This clonotype was observed a few times. The chain couples TRBV6-1 to TRBJ2-3; 13 bases are a match to TRBD2. Germline loops: CDR1 MNHNS, CDR2 SASEGT. The CDR3 covers 16 residues. Trimming at V came to 4 bases and at J to 2 bases, leaving 3 bases not matched to a gene. Written as DNA, the CDR3 is TGTGCCAGCAGTGCCGGGACTAGCGGGGCCACAGATACGCAGTATTTT. As protein: CASSAGTSGATDTQYF.

This clonotype appeared many times. This chain links TRBV7-3 with TRBJ2-6; 7 positions agree with TRBD2. The V gene's germline CDR1 is SGHTA and CDR2 FQGTGA. The CDR3 length is 19 residues. Unmatched junction bases numbered 17, after V lost 5 bases and J lost 4 bases. The CDR3 DNA sequence: TGTGCCAGCAGCCCCTCGGGAGGCGGGGTGCCTTTAGGGGCCAACGTCCTGACTTTC. Its protein is CASSPSGGGVPLGANVLTF.

The chain links TRBV16 to TRBJ1-1; D is unresolved. The length of the CDR3 is 13 residues. The V end lost 0 bases, the J end lost 6 bases, and 8 bases lay between the germline ends. The V gene's germline CDR1 is KGHSY and CDR2 FQNENV. The CDR3 here is CASSQSRYAEAFF. The CDR3 DNA reads as TGTGCCAGCAGCCAATCGAGGTATGCTGAAGCTTTCTTT.

In the case of this clonotype: Given a much more abundant clone one base away, this may be a read error. The chain employs TRBV19 and TRBJ2-1; possible D gene TRBD2, 5 bases. Germline V gene sequence: CDR1 LNHDA, CDR2 SQIVND (reference sequence). The CDR3 consists of 13 residues. With 7 bases removed from V and 7 bases from J, the gap between germline ends came to 14 bases. DNA of the CDR3: TGTGCCAGTAATGAGGGAGTCATAAATGAGCAGTTCTTC. Encoded protein: CASNEGVINEQFF.

This clonotype was picked up a small number of times. The V gene is TRBV5-1, the J gene TRBJ1-6; a weak D match, TRBD1 (5 bases). Per the germline V gene, CDR1 is SGHRS and CDR2 is YFSETQ. Trimming removed 0 bases at V and 13 bases at J, with 17 bases between. This CDR3 contains 15 residues. The CDR3 DNA follows: TGCGCCAGCAGCTTGGTGCTGCAGGAGGGGCACCCCCTCCACTTT. This sequence encodes CASSLVLQEGHPLHF.

This clonotype was picked up many times. The J gene is TRBJ2-5, the V gene TRBV12-3 or TRBV12-4; TRBD1 aligns across 8 bases. Unmatched junction bases numbered 7, after V lost 7 bases and J lost 0 bases. This CDR3 spans 15 amino acids. In nucleotides, the CDR3 is TGTGCCAGCATGGAGGCGGGACAGGACCAAGAGACCCAGTACTTC. This translates into CASMEAGQDQETQYF.

This clonotype was counted many times. This chain uses TRBV7-9 with TRBJ1-5, with D maybe TRBD1 (5 bases). The V end was cut by 3 bases, the J end by 7 bases, with 10 bases between. This CDR3 is built from 13 residues. Germline CDR1 and CDR2: SEHNR and FQNEAQ (reference sequence). CDR3 coding DNA: TGTGCCAGCAGCTTGCAGGGCGGCCAGCCCCAGCATTTT. Its protein is CASSLQGGQPQHF.